This paragraph covers one T cell receptor beta chain sequence. The source of the sample is a study of blood T cell repertoires in COVID-19. Background on the study: Sites in the United States, Italy and Spain provided acute and convalescent COVID-19 samples. T cells, B-cell-depleted T cells, or PBMCs provided the cDNA or gDNA that served as material.

CDR3 length: 15 residues. CDR1 is GTSNPN and CDR2 is SVGIG in the germline V gene (reference sequence). V was pared by 0 bases and J by 0 bases, with 11 bases between. Seattle patients were enrolled during active infection and followed longitudinally. Assay used: immunoSEQ multiplex PCR; TCRdb lists only in-frame clones, some missing. In the table there are hundreds of thousands of clones, about 89% of which are singletons. The sequence came from a woman aged 45 to 65 with COVID-19, enrolled during active disease. Sequenced input: peripheral blood. This chain uses TRBV30 with TRBJ1-1, with no clear D. This CDR3 is CAWSVATTLNTEAFF. The CDR3 coding sequence is TGTGCCTGGAGTGTAGCGACGACGCTGAACACTGAAGCTTTCTTT.